Following are 6 T cell receptor beta chains from one sample sequenced in a study of regulatory T cells in long-lasting Graves disease. Construction of the TCR beta libraries employed iRepertoire HTBI primers in conjunction with Arm-PCR of CDR3 regions. TCRdb used MiXCR to reprocess the multiplex PCR reads, holding one entry per CDR3 protein. Of roughly 420,000 distinct CDR3 sequences listed, around 15% are singletons. The time point denotes: newly diagnosed GD, antithyroid drugs for less than 3 months. Following extraction of RNA from PBMCs, that RNA was used to make the TCR library. The data were also submitted as part of a second study, on T cells in Graves' hyperthyroidism and ophthalmopathy.

The sample here was peripheral blood mononuclear cells (PBMCs), taken at new diagnosis, from a patient treated with antithyroid drugs. The receptors stem from a woman aged 45-65 years with Graves disease.

The chain links TRBV20-1 to TRBJ2-7, with a possible D match to TRBD1 (5 bases). This CDR3 has 15 residues. Germline values: CDR1 DFQATT, CDR2 SNEGSKA (reference sequence). The ends were cut back, 1 base at V and 4 bases at J, with 17 bases in the middle. CDR3 nucleotide sequence: TGCAGTGCTAGAGCTCTTAGTGGGGCTTATTACGAGCAGTACTTC. As protein: CSARALSGAYYEQYF.

In this sample, this clonotype turned up many times. This chain joins TRBV28 and TRBJ1-1, with D perhaps TRBD1 (6 bases). This CDR3 has 15 residues. Looked up from germline, CDR1 is MDHEN and CDR2 is SYDVKM. V shed 6 bases and J shed 1 base, with 15 bases lying between them. The CDR3 region has the DNA TGTGCCAGCAGGCCAGGGGCGCTGGGGAACACTGAAGCTTTCTTT. This sequence encodes CASRPGALGNTEAFF. Full variable domain (rest looked up from reference TRBV28 and TRBJ1-1): DVKVTQSSRYLVKRTGEKVFLECVQDMDHENMFWYRQDPGLGLRLIYFSYDVKMKEKGDIPEGYSVSREKKERFSLILESASTNQTSMYLCASRPGALGNTEAFFGQGTRLTVV.

Only a few counts were recorded for this clonotype. A read error may account for a junction end that differs from germline. The rearrangement links TRBV7-2 to TRBJ2-5; D gene unclear. Germline V gives CDR1 SGHTA, CDR2 FQGNSA. This CDR3 has 15 residues. This CDR3 is CASSYPAEFQEAQYF. The CDR3 coding sequence is TGTGCCAGCAGCTACCCCGCGGAATTCCAAGAGGCCCAGTACTTC.

The chain carries TRBV6-1 and TRBJ2-7, with 13 bases identical to TRBD2. Germline trimming cut 4 bases from V and 5 bases from J; bases unmatched to any gene: 17. This CDR3 comprises 19 residues. Germline V gives CDR1 MNHNS, CDR2 SASEGT. In nucleotides, the CDR3 is TGTGCCAGCAGTGGAACGGGACGGAAACTAGCGGGAGGGTTCCACGAGCAGTACTTC. It specifies CASSGTGRKLAGGFHEQYF.

This sequence joins TRBV30 and TRBJ2-7; D gene unclear. Trimming stripped 2 bases from V and 2 bases from J, with 16 bases between. Germline loops: CDR1 GTSNPN, CDR2 SVGIG (reference sequence). The CDR3 is 15 amino acids. The CDR3 DNA reads TGTGCCTGGAGTCTAGAACGAGGAATCGCCTACGAGCAGTACTTC. This codes for CAWSLERGIAYEQYF.

The V call is TRBV5-1, the J call TRBJ2-1, with 9 positions matching TRBD2. CDR3 length equals 17 residues. The junction had 13 bases not matched to a gene; V was cut back by 4 bases and J by 5 bases. Germline CDR1 is SGHRS and CDR2 is YFSETQ. The CDR3 here is CASSPQQRTSAHNEQFF. The CDR3 DNA reads TGCGCCAGCAGCCCACAACAACGGACTAGCGCTCACAATGAGCAGTTCTTC.